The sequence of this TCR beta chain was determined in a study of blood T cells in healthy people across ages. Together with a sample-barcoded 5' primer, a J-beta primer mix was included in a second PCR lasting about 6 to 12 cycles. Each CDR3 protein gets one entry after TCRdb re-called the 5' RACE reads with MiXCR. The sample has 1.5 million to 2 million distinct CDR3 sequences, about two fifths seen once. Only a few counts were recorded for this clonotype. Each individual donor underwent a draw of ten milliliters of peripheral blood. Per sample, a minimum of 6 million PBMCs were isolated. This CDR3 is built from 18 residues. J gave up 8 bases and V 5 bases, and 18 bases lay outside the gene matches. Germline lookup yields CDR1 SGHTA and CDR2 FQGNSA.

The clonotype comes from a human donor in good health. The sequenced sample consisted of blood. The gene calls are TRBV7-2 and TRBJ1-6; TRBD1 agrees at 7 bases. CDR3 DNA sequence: TGTGCCAGCAGCCCATACCTCACCCGACAGGGTCCGGATTCACCCCTCCACTTT. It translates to CASSPYLTRQGPDSPLHF. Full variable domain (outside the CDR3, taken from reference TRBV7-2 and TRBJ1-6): GAGVSQSPSNKVTEKGKDVELRCDPISGHTALYWYRQSLGQGLEFLIYFQGNSAPDKSGLPSDRFSAERTGGSVSTLTIQRTQQEDSAVYLCASSPYLTRQGPDSPLHFGNGTRLTVT.